This is a list of T cell receptor beta chains from one sample in a study of CD8 T cells in Susac syndrome. One entry per CDR3 protein results from TCRdb running MiXCR on the immunoSEQ multiplex PCR reads. Of around 170,000 distinct CDR3 sequences detected, almost 96% appear once; the ten largest clones hold approximately 0.089%. Sequenced sample: CD4+ T cells from PBMCs. These receptors came from a human donor with Susac syndrome. CDR3s include the opening cysteine and the closing phenylalanine or tryptophan. The D gene is left open where the match is weak. Some rows have no size entry. The others give once, few or many, or a class for an expanded clone.

d_call,j_call,clone_size,cdr3_length,v_call,cdr3_aa,cdr3_nt
TRBD1,TRBJ2-7,-,13,TRBV29-1,CSVSDRGTYEQYF,TGCAGCGTTTCCGACAGGGGCACCTACGAGCAGTACTTC
-,TRBJ2-5,-,14,TRBV7-9,CASSLVGRPAAQYF,TGTGCCAGCAGCTTAGTAGGCCGCCCGGCGGCCCAGTACTTC
-,TRBJ1-5,-,15,TRBV12-5,CASGLDRQGYQPQHF,TGTGCTAGTGGTTTGGATCGCCAGGGCTATCAGCCCCAGCATTTT
-,TRBJ2-7,-,13,TRBV5-1,CASSLYREYEQYF,TGCGCCAGCAGCTTGTACAGGGAATACGAGCAGTACTTC
TRBD1,TRBJ2-5,-,17,TRBV5-4,CASSPAARTGGEETQYF,TGTGCCAGCAGCCCAGCGGCACGGACAGGGGGCGAAGAGACCCAGTACTTC
-,TRBJ2-7,once,14,TRBV20-1,CSARGGAASYEQYF,TGCAGTGCTAGGGGGGGGGCTGCCTCCTACGAGCAGTACTTC
-,TRBJ2-6,-,15,TRBV5-1,CASGSSPSGANVLTF,TGCGCCAGCGGATCGTCCCCTTCCGGGGCCAACGTCCTGACTTTC
TRBD1,TRBJ1-5,-,16,TRBV29-1,CSVEVAGTGGNQPQHF,TGCAGCGTTGAGGTGGCCGGGACAGGGGGCAATCAGCCCCAGCATTTT
TRBD1,TRBJ1-2,-,16,TRBV4-1,CASSQDSGQGSGGYTF,TGCGCCAGCAGCCAAGATTCGGGACAGGGGAGTGGTGGCTACACCTTC
TRBD2,TRBJ2-5,-,14,TRBV12-3/TRBV12-4,CASSVAGNQETQYF,TGTGCCAGCAGTGTAGCGGGGAACCAAGAGACCCAGTACTTC
-,TRBJ1-1,-,13,TRBV30,CAWSLYLNTEAFF,TGTGCCTGGAGTTTGTACCTGAACACTGAAGCTTTCTTT
TRBD2,TRBJ2-5,-,16,TRBV20-1,CSASEIMRAGVGTQYF,TGCAGTGCTAGTGAGATCATGCGAGCGGGGGTGGGGACCCAGTACTTC
TRBD2,TRBJ2-5,-,14,TRBV9,CASSVSRLAETQYF,TGTGCCAGCAGCGTATCCCGACTAGCTGAGACCCAGTACTTC
-,TRBJ2-5,-,13,TRBV20-1,CSAGGQLGETQYF,TGCAGTGCTGGCGGACAGCTTGGAGAGACCCAGTACTTC
-,TRBJ2-5,-,18,TRBV6-2/TRBV6-3,CASSYGVSGWRLQETQYF,TGTGCCAGCAGTTATGGGGTCAGCGGGTGGAGGCTGCAAGAGACCCAGTACTTC
-,TRBJ2-3,-,15,TRBV20-1,CSASRGDPGADTQYF,TGCAGTGCTAGTAGGGGAGACCCAGGGGCAGATACGCAGTATTTT
-,TRBJ1-2,once,14,TRBV20-1,CSGMGRLIYYGYTF,TGCAGTGGGATGGGCAGGCTGATCTACTATGGCTACACCTTC
-,TRBJ1-1,once,15,TRBV7-8,CASSLATAINTEAFF,TGTGCCAGCAGCTTAGCGACGGCGATAAACACTGAAGCTTTCTTT
-,TRBJ2-2,-,16,TRBV20-1,CSAPSSGVPNTGELFF,TGCAGTGCCCCATCTAGTGGGGTACCCAACACCGGGGAGCTGTTTTTT
-,TRBJ1-5,-,12,TRBV29-1,CSAADSNQPQHF,TGCAGCGCCGCGGACAGCAATCAGCCCCAGCATTTT
-,TRBJ1-6,-,15,TRBV6-5,CASRPFKGSNSPLHF,TGTGCCAGCAGGCCCTTCAAAGGCAGTAATTCACCCCTCCACTTT
-,TRBJ1-2,-,13,TRBV20-1,CSARAVWGSGDTF,TGCAGTGCTAGGGCCGTGTGGGGAAGTGGTGACACCTTC
-,TRBJ1-2,-,15,TRBV3-1,CASSQDLSRVRGYTF,TGTGCCAGCAGCCAAGATCTGTCCAGAGTCCGTGGCTACACCTTC
-,TRBJ2-3,-,13,TRBV20-1,CSATRTGTDTQYF,TGCAGTGCTACAAGGACGGGCACAGATACGCAGTATTTT
-,TRBJ2-1,-,14,TRBV9,CASSRRNRVHEQFF,TGTGCCAGCAGCAGAAGAAACAGGGTCCATGAGCAGTTCTTC
-,TRBJ1-6,-,13,TRBV12-3/TRBV12-4,CASSLSGDSPLHF,TGTGCCAGCAGCCTCAGTGGGGATTCACCCCTCCACTTT
TRBD2,TRBJ2-7,-,15,TRBV7-2,CASRIHSGGSYEQYF,TGTGCCAGCCGCATTCATAGCGGGGGCTCCTACGAGCAGTACTTC
TRBD1,TRBJ2-7,-,13,TRBV20-1,CSASLQGAYEQYF,TGCAGTGCTAGTTTACAGGGGGCCTACGAGCAGTACTTC
TRBD2,TRBJ2-7,-,16,TRBV27,CASSRYSGGNSYEQYF,TGTGCCAGCAGTAGATATAGCGGGGGGAATTCCTACGAGCAGTACTTC
-,TRBJ2-2,once,17,TRBV27,CASSLGLWTQSTGELFF,TGTGCCAGCAGTTTGGGGCTTTGGACACAGTCCACCGGGGAGCTGTTTTTT
-,TRBJ2-7,few,13,TRBV12-3/TRBV12-4,CASSTGQGGEQYF,TGTGCCAGCAGTACCGGACAGGGAGGGGAGCAGTACTTC
-,TRBJ2-1,few,14,TRBV9,CASSVGTGGNEQFF,TGTGCCAGCAGCGTCGGGACGGGTGGAAATGAGCAGTTCTTC
-,TRBJ2-7,-,13,TRBV2,CASSEASLYEQYF,TGTGCCAGCAGTGAAGCGTCCCTCTACGAGCAGTACTTC
-,TRBJ2-4,-,16,TRBV29-1,CSAADRGRGAKNIQYF,TGCAGCGCGGCAGACCGGGGGCGGGGAGCCAAAAACATTCAGTACTTC
TRBD1,TRBJ2-6,-,16,TRBV29-1,CSVVGTGGSGANVLTF,TGCAGCGTTGTGGGGACAGGGGGCTCTGGGGCCAACGTCCTGACTTTC